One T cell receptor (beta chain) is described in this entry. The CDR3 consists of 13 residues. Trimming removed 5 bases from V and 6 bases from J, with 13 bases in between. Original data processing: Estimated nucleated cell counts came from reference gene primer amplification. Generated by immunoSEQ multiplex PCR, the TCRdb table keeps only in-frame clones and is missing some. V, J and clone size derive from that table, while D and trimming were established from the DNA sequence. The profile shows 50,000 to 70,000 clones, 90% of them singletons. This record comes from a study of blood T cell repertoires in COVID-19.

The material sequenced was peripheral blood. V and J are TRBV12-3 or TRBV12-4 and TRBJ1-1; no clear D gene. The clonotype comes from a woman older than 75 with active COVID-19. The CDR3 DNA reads TGTGCCAGCAGTCCGTCGGCGGGGTCTGAAGCTTTCTTT. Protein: CASSPSAGSEAFF.